Following are 26 T cell receptor beta chains from one sample sequenced in a study of cytomegalovirus exposure and HLA in healthy donors. Both 60 Vbeta primers and 13 Jbeta primers went into the PCR. Profiling relied on immunoSEQ multiplex PCR, and the TCRdb table lists in-frame clones only, not all of them. Here the sample spans roughly 180,000 clones, 75% to 90% being singletons. The sample was PBMCs. These receptors all come from a girl aged 5-17 years in good health and CMV-seropositive.

The chain is built from TRBV5-4 and TRBJ2-1, with a possible D match to TRBD2 (5 bases). The CDR3 has 13 residues. V shed 1 base and J shed 9 bases, with 11 bases lying between them. Germline lookup yields CDR1 SGHNT and CDR2 YYREEE (reference sequence). The DNA of the CDR3 is TGTGCCAGCAGCTTGCCTAGCAAGATTGAGCAGTTCTTC. Protein product: CASSLPSKIEQFF.

The chain couples TRBV20-1 to TRBJ2-7; D remains ambiguous. The germline V and J ends were trimmed by 6 bases and 6 bases, with 12 bases remaining between them. The germline V gene encodes CDR1 DFQATT and CDR2 SNEGSKA (reference sequence). This CDR3 is 11 amino acids long. DNA of the CDR3: TGCAGTGCCGTAGCCCCCTCCGAGCAGTACTTC. Protein sequence: CSAVAPSEQYF.

The chain links TRBV9 to TRBJ2-7; 7 bases are a match to TRBD2. Germline V gives CDR1 SGDLS, CDR2 YYNGEE. V lost 4 bases, J lost 7 bases, and 14 bases stayed unmatched. The CDR3 is 15 amino acids. The CDR3 nucleotides are TGTGCCAGCAGCCCCGGGGGGACGGGAGTAGGAGAGCAGTACTTC. This sequence encodes CASSPGGTGVGEQYF.

This clone was seen more than once but under ten times. J is TRBJ2-5 and V is TRBV11-2, with TRBD1 matching 11 bases. Germline V gives CDR1 SGHAT, CDR2 FQNNGV. V shed 4 bases and J 3 bases; nucleotides not matched to a gene: 1. CDR3 length: 14 residues. The CDR3 is CASSWGQGEETQYF. CDR3 bases: TGTGCCAGCAGCTGGGGACAGGGGGAAGAGACCCAGTACTTC.

This chain uses TRBV11-3 with TRBJ2-1; tentative D call: TRBD1 (6 bases). V was clipped by 5 bases and J by 7 bases, with 9 bases between them. Germline V gene sequence: CDR1 SGHNT, CDR2 YENEEA. The CDR3 is 12 amino acids. The CDR3 here is CASSPQGNEQFF. In DNA, the CDR3 is TGTGCCAGCAGCCCACAGGGAAATGAGCAGTTCTTC. The full variable domain, in which reference TRBV11-3 and TRBJ2-1 provide the parts outside the CDR3, is EAGVVQSPRYKIIEKKQPVAFWCNPISGHNTLYWYLQNLGQGPELLIRYENEEAVDDSQLPKDRFSAERLKGVDSTLKIQPAELGDSAVYLCASSPQGNEQFFGPGTRLTVL.

In its sample, this clone was seen once. The chain has TRBV7-2 and TRBJ1-2; D possibly corresponds to TRBD1 (5 bases). The germline V gene encodes CDR1 SGHTA and CDR2 FQGNSA. V was trimmed by 2 bases and J by 6 bases, leaving 19 bases between them. The CDR3 is 16 residues long. CDR3 protein: CASSLSPQAGLDGYTF. Here the CDR3 DNA reads TGTGCCAGCAGCTTATCACCACAGGCGGGGCTCGATGGCTACACCTTC.

The genes are TRBV7-8 and TRBJ1-4, with 8 bases matching TRBD1. The germline CDR1 and CDR2 sequences are SGHVS and FQNEAQ. Trimming took 1 base from V and 6 from J; bases not matched to a gene: 10. This CDR3 comprises 17 residues. In DNA form, the CDR3 reads TGTGCCAGCAGCTTAGTCACCCCCAGGGGGCGATATGAAAAACTGTTTTTT. Amino acids: CASSLVTPRGRYEKLFF.

This clone has a handful of counts. The chain recombines TRBV7-9 with TRBJ2-1; D may be TRBD1 (7 bases). The ends were cut back, 7 bases at V and 0 bases at J, with 13 bases in the middle. Germline V gives CDR1 SEHNR, CDR2 FQNEAQ (reference sequence). This CDR3 comprises 15 residues. CDR3 DNA sequence: TGTGCCAGCACCCCGGGGGACAGCTCCTACAATGAGCAGTTCTTC. The encoded protein is CASTPGDSSYNEQFF.

This rearrangement joins TRBV4-1 to TRBJ2-7; 8 positions match TRBD1. The V gene's germline CDR1 is MGHRA and CDR2 YSYEKL. Unmatched junction bases numbered 7, after V lost 0 bases and J lost 0 bases. The CDR3 loop spans 17 amino acids. As DNA, the CDR3 is TGCGCCAGCAGCCAAGACGGACAGGGTCGAATCTCCTACGAGCAGTACTTC. Translation: CASSQDGQGRISYEQYF.

The count of this clone is one. The chain's CDR3 is CASSPRAGVRLGQYF. DNA of the CDR3: TGTGCCAGCAGCCCCCGCGCGGGAGTTCGTCTGGGGCAGTACTTC. The chain is built from TRBV7-9 and TRBJ2-7, with TRBD2 identical over 7 bases. CDR3 length: 15 amino acids. In germline, CDR1 is SEHNR, CDR2 FQNEAQ (reference sequence). Germline trimming cut 5 bases from V and 9 bases from J; bases unmatched to any gene: 16.

This clone was detected only a few times. This rearrangement joins TRBV5-4 to TRBJ2-1, with 10 bases identical to TRBD2. Germline assignment: CDR1 SGHNT and CDR2 YYREEE (reference sequence). The junction had 7 bases not matched to a gene; V was cut back by 1 base and J by 9 bases. The CDR3 totals 15 residues. The CDR3, as DNA: TGTGCCAGCAGCTTGCGGCTAGCGGGAGTCTCTGAGCAGTTCTTC. Translated, it gives CASSLRLAGVSEQFF.

The chain has TRBV6-5 and TRBJ1-1, with TRBD1 matching over 8 bases. Germline lookup yields CDR1 MNHEY and CDR2 SVGAGI. The CDR3 runs 15 residues. Losses at the gene ends were 6 bases for V and 2 bases for J; bases not matched to a gene: 8. CDR3 DNA: TGTGCCAGCAGCAAGGGGACAGGCCCTAACACTGAAGCTTTCTTT. Amino acid sequence: CASSKGTGPNTEAFF.

This clone was counted once. This sequence joins TRBV7-3 and TRBJ2-3, with D tentatively TRBD1 (6 bases). CDR1 is SGHTA, CDR2 FQGTGA, per germline. Trimming took off 5 bases at V and 2 bases at J, with 11 bases between the two ends. The length of the CDR3 is 14 residues. The DNA for the CDR3 is TGTGCCAGCAGCACCGGACAGTCCACAGATACGCAGTATTTT. The encoded protein is CASSTGQSTDTQYF.

The rearrangement links TRBV30 to TRBJ2-7; perhaps TRBD2 as D (6 bases). CDR1 is GTSNPN and CDR2 is SVGIG in the germline V gene (reference sequence). Trimming cost V 1 base and J 2 bases, with 12 bases left between them. The CDR3 loop spans 14 amino acids. CDR3 bases: TGTGCCTGGAGTGGGGGAGGCCCAGCCTACGAGCAGTACTTC. This sequence encodes CAWSGGGPAYEQYF.

The V gene is TRBV29-1, the J gene TRBJ1-2; no clear D gene. The CDR3 has 15 amino acids. V was trimmed by 1 base and J by 4 bases, leaving 16 bases between them. Per germline, CDR1 SQVTM and CDR2 ANQGSEA. The CDR3, as DNA: TGCAGCGTTGAAGTGGCCTGGGGAGGAGCCTATGGCTACACCTTC. This codes for CSVEVAWGGAYGYTF. Looking up the rest from reference TRBV29-1 and TRBJ1-2 gives the full variable domain: SAVISQKPSRDICQRGTSLTIQCQVDSQVTMMFWYRQQPGQSLTLIATANQGSEATYESGFVIDKFPISRPNLTFSTLTVSNMSPEDSSIYLCSVEVAWGGAYGYTFGSGTRLTVV.

This clone was counted once. The DNA of the CDR3 is TGTGCCAGCAGCCCTGGCGGGGGAGGCAACATTCAGTACTTC. Translating it yields CASSPGGGGNIQYF. The chain joins TRBV5-4 to TRBJ2-4; TRBD2 agrees at 7 bases. The CDR3 covers 14 residues. V trimming: 4 bases; J trimming: 7 bases; junction bases outside the gene matches: 8. Germline assignment: CDR1 SGHNT and CDR2 YYREEE (reference sequence).

The J gene is TRBJ2-7, the V gene TRBV14; 9 bases fit TRBD2. Germline V gene data show CDR1 as SGHDN and CDR2 as FVKESK. The junction had 11 bases not matched to a gene; V was cut back by 4 bases and J by 4 bases. This CDR3 is built from 16 residues. The CDR3 reads CASSLLNSGSIYEQYF. CDR3 nucleotide sequence: TGTGCCAGCAGCCTCCTAAATAGCGGGAGTATTTACGAGCAGTACTTC.

The chain links TRBV6-4 to TRBJ1-2, with D maybe TRBD1 (6 bases). With 0 bases removed from V and 4 bases from J, the gap between germline ends came to 12 bases. The CDR3 length is 15 residues. CDR1 is MRHNA, CDR2 SNTAGT, per germline. CDR3 sequence reads: CASSDSPGQPYGYTF. The CDR3, as DNA: TGTGCCAGCAGTGACTCACCGGGACAACCCTATGGCTACACCTTC.

The rearrangement uses TRBV18 and TRBJ1-2; no firm D call. V was cut by 3 bases and J by 0 bases, with 8 bases left in between. The CDR3 runs 14 residues. Germline CDR1 reads KGHSH; CDR2 reads LQKENI. The CDR3 coding sequence is TGTGCCAGCTCACCGTCACATACTAACTATGGCTACACCTTC. As protein: CASSPSHTNYGYTF.

The chain uses TRBV10-2 and TRBJ2-3; unclear D gene. This CDR3 is 16 amino acids long. Trimming removed 2 bases at V and 3 bases at J, with 15 bases between. The germline V gene encodes CDR1 WSHSY and CDR2 SAAADI. The CDR3 DNA reads as TGCGCCAGCAGTGAGAACCCTATCACGTTTACAGATACGCAGTATTTT. Its translation: CASSENPITFTDTQYF.

The chain couples TRBV18 to TRBJ2-5; 7 nucleotides align to TRBD2. V was pared by 2 bases and J by 4 bases, with 7 bases of the junction left unmatched. CDR1 and CDR2 (germline): KGHSH, LQKENI. CDR3 length: 15 residues. CDR3 protein: CASSPGLAALETQYF. The CDR3 bases are TGTGCCAGCTCACCAGGGCTAGCGGCATTAGAGACCCAGTACTTC.

The gene calls are TRBV19 and TRBJ2-1; a weak D match, TRBD2 (5 bases). V was pared by 3 bases and J by 5 bases, with 8 bases between. CDR3 length: 13 amino acids. In germline, CDR1 is LNHDA, CDR2 SQIVND (reference sequence). CDR3 protein: CASSIRRDNEQFF. DNA of the CDR3: TGTGCCAGTAGTATCAGGCGGGACAATGAGCAGTTCTTC.

This clone was picked up one time. The J gene is TRBJ1-3, the V gene TRBV14; D might be TRBD1 (6 bases). Germline CDR1 SGHDN, CDR2 FVKESK. Trimming pared 2 bases from V and 8 bases from J, leaving 16 bases between. The CDR3 contains 15 residues. Here the CDR3 reads CASSQMGTTRYTIYF. In DNA, the CDR3 is TGTGCCAGCAGCCAAATGGGGACAACGAGGTACACCATATATTTT.

This sequence joins TRBV5-1 and TRBJ2-1; tentatively, D is TRBD1 (7 bases). Germline V gives CDR1 SGHRS, CDR2 YFSETQ. Trimming left V 0 bases short and J 10 bases short, with 17 bases between. The CDR3 consists of 15 residues. CDR3 sequence reads: CASSLGGQSGDEQFF. Here the CDR3 DNA reads TGCGCCAGCAGCTTGGGGGGACAGTCGGGGGACGAGCAGTTCTTC.

The chain carries TRBV5-1 and TRBJ2-7; 7 positions match TRBD1. The CDR3 runs 13 residues. Germline assignment: CDR1 SGHRS and CDR2 YFSETQ. V was pared by 0 bases and J by 6 bases, with 3 bases of the junction left unmatched. Here the CDR3 reads CASSLDRGLEQYF. CDR3 DNA: TGCGCCAGCAGCTTGGACAGGGGTCTCGAGCAGTACTTC.

The chain employs TRBV19 and TRBJ1-5; TRBD1 agrees at 8 bases. Germline assignment: CDR1 LNHDA and CDR2 SQIVND (reference sequence). This CDR3 is 15 amino acids long. J was trimmed by 1 base and V by 5 bases; bases with no gene match: 4. In nucleotides, the CDR3 is TGTGCCAGTAGTTCCCAGGGGGCGAGCAATCAGCCCCAGCATTTT. This gives the protein CASSSQGASNQPQHF.